This T cell receptor beta chain was identified in a study of control samples from healthy donors and cancer patients. The CDR3 consists of 14 residues. From germline, CDR1 is LNHDA and CDR2 SQIVND (reference sequence). Between the trimmed V and J ends, which lost 4 bases and 2 bases, there was a span of 12 bases. Libraries were prepared by immunoSEQ multiplex PCR; TCRdb keeps only in-frame clonotypes and omits some of them. The data hold around 70,000 clones, with about 95% observed a single time. This TCR came from a woman between 25 and 40 years old in good health. V and J are TRBV19 and TRBJ2-7; a possible D gene is TRBD2 (6 bases). Sequencing was carried out using blood. For the CDR3, the DNA is TGTGCCAGTAGTAGCGGGAACCCTCCCTACGAGCAGTACTTC. This codes for CASSSGNPPYEQYF.